These T cell receptor beta chains were read from a single sample in a study of human T cells and chemical hapten exposure. Each CDR3 protein is one row after TCRdb ran MiXCR on the RACE reads. The table includes roughly 100,000 distinct CDR3 sequences, approximately 9.7% detected once. The sequenced sample was whole blood. All receptors derive from a female donor in good health. Some clones in this sample may be carry-over from other donors' samples. CDR3s include the opening cysteine and the closing phenylalanine or tryptophan. The order of the fields is D gene, clone size, V gene, J gene, CDR3 protein, CDR3 DNA. A D gene is named only where the DNA matches it firmly. Size is stated for part of the rows, as once, few or many counts, or as a class when the clone is expanded.

D gene: TRBD2; clone size: many; V gene: TRBV20-1; J gene: TRBJ2-4; CDR3 protein: CSARGVLAGVTDIQYF; CDR3 DNA: TGCAGTGCTAGAGGGGTCCTAGCGGGAGTGACTGACATTCAGTACTTC
D gene: TRBD1; clone size: many; V gene: TRBV20-1; J gene: TRBJ2-7; CDR3 protein: CSARDPDRGYEQYF; CDR3 DNA: TGCAGTGCTAGAGATCCGGACAGGGGCTACGAGCAGTACTTC
D gene: -; clone size: -; V gene: TRBV29-1; J gene: TRBJ2-5; CDR3 protein: CSVVGLASNQETQYF; CDR3 DNA: TGCAGCGTTGTGGGGCTAGCGAGTAATCAAGAGACCCAGTACTTC
D gene: TRBD2; clone size: many; V gene: TRBV12-3/TRBV12-4; J gene: TRBJ2-3; CDR3 protein: CASRRRLAGGLTDTQYF; CDR3 DNA: TGTGCCAGCAGACGGAGACTAGCGGGAGGGTTGACAGATACGCAGTATTTT
D gene: -; clone size: -; V gene: TRBV28; J gene: TRBJ2-1; CDR3 protein: CASNGPRGEQFF; CDR3 DNA: TGTGCCAGCAACGGGCCGCGCGGTGAGCAGTTCTTC
D gene: TRBD1; clone size: few; V gene: TRBV9; J gene: TRBJ2-7; CDR3 protein: CASSVGTGQYEQYF; CDR3 DNA: TGTGCCAGCAGCGTGGGGACAGGTCAGTACGAGCAGTACTTC
D gene: -; clone size: many; V gene: TRBV20-1; J gene: TRBJ2-7; CDR3 protein: CSARAGAREQYF; CDR3 DNA: TGCAGTGCTAGAGCGGGAGCGAGGGAGCAGTACTTC
D gene: -; clone size: few; V gene: TRBV12-5; J gene: TRBJ2-7; CDR3 protein: CASPHYPFEGLYEQYF; CDR3 DNA: TGTGCTAGTCCGCATTACCCATTTGAAGGTCTCTACGAGCAGTACTTC
D gene: -; clone size: many; V gene: TRBV12-3/TRBV12-4; J gene: TRBJ2-3; CDR3 protein: CASSHGSGTDTQYF; CDR3 DNA: TGTGCCAGCAGTCATGGGTCTGGCACAGATACGCAGTATTTT
D gene: -; clone size: many; V gene: TRBV7-9; J gene: TRBJ1-1; CDR3 protein: CASSLEFGAEAFF; CDR3 DNA: TGTGCCAGCAGCTTAGAATTTGGGGCTGAAGCTTTCTTT
D gene: TRBD2; clone size: -; V gene: TRBV2; J gene: TRBJ2-1; CDR3 protein: CASSEAWLADYNEQFF; CDR3 DNA: TGTGCCAGCAGTGAAGCATGGCTAGCGGACTACAATGAGCAGTTCTTC
D gene: -; clone size: -; V gene: TRBV6-1; J gene: TRBJ2-3; CDR3 protein: CASSELADTQYF; CDR3 DNA: TGTGCCAGCAGTGAACTAGCGGATACGCAGTATTTT
D gene: TRBD2; clone size: few; V gene: TRBV11-2; J gene: TRBJ2-3; CDR3 protein: CASSILAGEFADTQYF; CDR3 DNA: TGTGCCAGCAGTATACTAGCGGGAGAATTTGCAGATACGCAGTATTTT
D gene: -; clone size: -; V gene: TRBV19; J gene: TRBJ1-5; CDR3 protein: CASTQQGTSSQPQHF; CDR3 DNA: TGTGCCAGTACCCAACAGGGTACAAGCAGTCAGCCCCAGCATTTT
D gene: TRBD2; clone size: -; V gene: TRBV20-1; J gene: TRBJ2-7; CDR3 protein: CSGTSGKNAYEQYF; CDR3 DNA: TGCAGTGGTACTAGCGGGAAAAACGCGTACGAGCAGTACTTC
D gene: TRBD2; clone size: -; V gene: TRBV20-1; J gene: TRBJ2-3; CDR3 protein: CSAETSGGGFAQYF; CDR3 DNA: TGCAGTGCTGAAACTAGCGGGGGAGGTTTTGCGCAGTATTTT
D gene: -; clone size: -; V gene: TRBV28; J gene: TRBJ2-3; CDR3 protein: CASQESTDTQYF; CDR3 DNA: TGTGCCAGCCAAGAGAGCACAGATACGCAGTATTTT
D gene: TRBD2; clone size: -; V gene: TRBV20-1; J gene: TRBJ2-7; CDR3 protein: CSASGGLAYEQYF; CDR3 DNA: TGCAGTGCTAGCGGTGGACTAGCCTACGAGCAGTACTTC
D gene: -; clone size: few; V gene: TRBV5-4; J gene: TRBJ2-2; CDR3 protein: CASSPSPRSAGELFF; CDR3 DNA: TGTGCCAGCAGCCCCTCCCCTAGGTCCGCCGGGGAGCTGTTTTTT
D gene: -; clone size: many; V gene: TRBV15; J gene: TRBJ1-4; CDR3 protein: CATSSWGAPNEKLFF; CDR3 DNA: TGTGCCACCAGTTCTTGGGGTGCCCCGAATGAAAAACTGTTTTTT
D gene: TRBD2; clone size: few; V gene: TRBV4-2; J gene: TRBJ2-1; CDR3 protein: CASSQDPGLAGSEQFF; CDR3 DNA: TGTGCCAGCAGCCAAGACCCGGGACTAGCGGGATCTGAGCAGTTCTTC
D gene: TRBD2; clone size: many; V gene: TRBV7-2; J gene: TRBJ2-3; CDR3 protein: CASSLLAASTDTQYF; CDR3 DNA: TGTGCCAGCAGCTTACTAGCGGCTAGCACAGATACGCAGTATTTT
D gene: TRBD2; clone size: many; V gene: TRBV5-1; J gene: TRBJ2-3; CDR3 protein: CASSSTPTSGSLTDTQYF; CDR3 DNA: TGCGCCAGCAGCTCCACACCGACTAGCGGGAGTCTTACAGATACGCAGTATTTT
D gene: -; clone size: many; V gene: TRBV6-2/TRBV6-3; J gene: TRBJ2-3; CDR3 protein: CASSQTTTDTQYF; CDR3 DNA: TGTGCCAGCAGCCAGACGACTACAGATACGCAGTATTTT
D gene: -; clone size: many; V gene: TRBV3-1; J gene: TRBJ2-2; CDR3 protein: CASSPLTGELFF; CDR3 DNA: TGTGCCAGCAGTCCCCTCACCGGGGAGCTGTTTTTT
D gene: TRBD1; clone size: many; V gene: TRBV3-1; J gene: TRBJ1-5; CDR3 protein: CASSLGQGDQPQHF; CDR3 DNA: TGTGCCAGCAGTCTTGGACAGGGCGATCAGCCCCAGCATTTT
D gene: TRBD2; clone size: many; V gene: TRBV2; J gene: TRBJ2-1; CDR3 protein: CASSSRLAGSQEFF; CDR3 DNA: TGTGCCAGCAGTTCTCGGCTAGCGGGCTCCCAAGAGTTCTTC
D gene: TRBD1; clone size: -; V gene: TRBV5-1; J gene: TRBJ1-1; CDR3 protein: CASSLGLTGGALNTEAFF; CDR3 DNA: TGCGCCAGCAGCTTGGGGTTAACAGGGGGCGCTTTGAACACTGAAGCTTTCTTT
D gene: -; clone size: few; V gene: TRBV28; J gene: TRBJ1-1; CDR3 protein: CASTSNTEAFF; CDR3 DNA: TGTGCCAGCACCTCAAACACTGAAGCTTTCTTT
D gene: TRBD1; clone size: -; V gene: TRBV6-5; J gene: TRBJ2-5; CDR3 protein: CASSYYTGGRETQYF; CDR3 DNA: TGTGCCAGCAGTTACTATACAGGGGGCCGAGAGACCCAGTACTTC
D gene: -; clone size: few; V gene: TRBV5-4; J gene: TRBJ1-1; CDR3 protein: CASSFGGGALNTEAFF; CDR3 DNA: TGTGCCAGCAGCTTTGGAGGGGGGGCATTGAACACTGAAGCTTTCTTT
D gene: TRBD1; clone size: few; V gene: TRBV12-3/TRBV12-4; J gene: TRBJ1-1; CDR3 protein: CASRRQGSNTEAFF; CDR3 DNA: TGTGCCAGCAGACGACAGGGTTCGAACACTGAAGCTTTCTTT
D gene: TRBD2; clone size: many; V gene: TRBV7-9; J gene: TRBJ2-1; CDR3 protein: CASSEGLTYNEQFF; CDR3 DNA: TGTGCCAGCAGCGAGGGACTAACCTACAATGAGCAGTTCTTC
D gene: -; clone size: few; V gene: TRBV28; J gene: TRBJ2-7; CDR3 protein: CASISARPYEQYF; CDR3 DNA: TGTGCCAGCATATCGGCTAGACCCTACGAGCAGTACTTC
D gene: -; clone size: few; V gene: TRBV30; J gene: TRBJ2-3; CDR3 protein: CAWSILPDTQYF; CDR3 DNA: TGTGCCTGGAGCATACTTCCAGATACGCAGTATTTT
D gene: -; clone size: -; V gene: TRBV7-9; J gene: TRBJ1-2; CDR3 protein: CANSLGGNRGYTF; CDR3 DNA: TGTGCCAACAGCTTAGGTGGGAACAGGGGCTACACCTTC
D gene: -; clone size: -; V gene: TRBV7-8; J gene: TRBJ2-3; CDR3 protein: CASSLVEKDTQYF; CDR3 DNA: TGTGCCAGCAGCTTAGTAGAGAAAGATACGCAGTATTTT
D gene: -; clone size: few; V gene: TRBV15; J gene: TRBJ2-3; CDR3 protein: CATSRPSSSTDTQYF; CDR3 DNA: TGTGCCACCAGCCGACCGTCATCTAGCACAGATACGCAGTATTTT
D gene: -; clone size: many; V gene: TRBV20-1; J gene: TRBJ2-7; CDR3 protein: CSARLALSYEQYF; CDR3 DNA: TGCAGTGCTAGGCTAGCTCTCTCCTACGAGCAGTACTTC
D gene: TRBD2; clone size: many; V gene: TRBV5-1; J gene: TRBJ2-3; CDR3 protein: CASSSGRAEGDTQYF; CDR3 DNA: TGCGCCAGCAGCTCCGGGAGGGCCGAGGGAGATACGCAGTATTTT
D gene: -; clone size: -; V gene: TRBV5-4; J gene: TRBJ1-1; CDR3 protein: CVSSLAGTMNTEAFF; CDR3 DNA: TGTGTCAGCAGCTTGGCGGGCACGATGAACACTGAAGCTTTCTTT
D gene: -; clone size: -; V gene: TRBV6-2/TRBV6-3; J gene: TRBJ2-3; CDR3 protein: CASSSDRGTQYF; CDR3 DNA: TGTGCCAGCAGCTCGGACAGAGGCACGCAGTATTTT
D gene: -; clone size: many; V gene: TRBV28; J gene: TRBJ1-5; CDR3 protein: CASSLGTANQPQHF; CDR3 DNA: TGTGCCAGCAGTTTAGGTACAGCCAATCAGCCCCAGCATTTT
D gene: -; clone size: many; V gene: TRBV6-6; J gene: TRBJ1-4; CDR3 protein: CASSFRGSPTNEKLFF; CDR3 DNA: TGTGCCAGCAGCTTCAGGGGATCCCCAACTAATGAAAAACTGTTTTTT
D gene: -; clone size: -; V gene: TRBV4-1; J gene: TRBJ2-1; CDR3 protein: CASSPTITGYEQFF; CDR3 DNA: TGCGCCAGCAGCCCGACTATTACAGGGTACGAGCAGTTCTTC
D gene: -; clone size: few; V gene: TRBV2; J gene: TRBJ2-7; CDR3 protein: CASRVSYEQYF; CDR3 DNA: TGTGCCAGCAGAGTCTCCTACGAGCAGTACTTC
D gene: -; clone size: -; V gene: TRBV20-1; J gene: TRBJ1-4; CDR3 protein: CSAPRAETTNEKLFF; CDR3 DNA: TGCAGTGCCCCCCGCGCGGAAACAACTAATGAAAAACTGTTTTTT
D gene: -; clone size: few; V gene: TRBV20-1; J gene: TRBJ1-1; CDR3 protein: CSESFINTEAFF; CDR3 DNA: TGCAGTGAGAGCTTCATTAACACTGAAGCTTTCTTT
D gene: -; clone size: many; V gene: TRBV15; J gene: TRBJ2-6; CDR3 protein: CATSLRSRALSGANVLTF; CDR3 DNA: TGTGCCACCAGCCTCCGAAGCCGGGCTCTGTCTGGGGCCAACGTCCTGACTTTC
D gene: TRBD1; clone size: -; V gene: TRBV2; J gene: TRBJ2-7; CDR3 protein: CASSITAPGQGAYEQYF; CDR3 DNA: TGTGCCAGCAGTATTACCGCACCGGGACAGGGGGCATACGAGCAGTACTTC
D gene: TRBD1; clone size: few; V gene: TRBV7-9; J gene: TRBJ1-6; CDR3 protein: CASSFDRGNSPLHF; CDR3 DNA: TGTGCCAGCAGCTTCGACAGGGGTAATTCACCCCTCCACTTT
D gene: -; clone size: many; V gene: TRBV9; J gene: TRBJ2-3; CDR3 protein: CASSPFGGFTDTQYF; CDR3 DNA: TGTGCCAGCAGCCCTTTTGGGGGGTTCACAGATACGCAGTATTTT
D gene: TRBD1; clone size: few; V gene: TRBV29-1; J gene: TRBJ1-2; CDR3 protein: CSVESQGAEGYTF; CDR3 DNA: TGCAGCGTTGAATCGCAGGGGGCGGAAGGCTACACCTTC
D gene: -; clone size: -; V gene: TRBV24-1; J gene: TRBJ2-2; CDR3 protein: CATRTGGGELFF; CDR3 DNA: TGTGCCACCAGGACAGGAGGCGGGGAGCTGTTTTTT